One T cell receptor (beta chain) is described in this entry. Its antigen remains unidentified. A deep-level run was used for the assay. The table came from immunoSEQ multiplex PCR; TCRdb's copy has only in-frame clones and leaves some out. The table records more than 2 million clones, approximately 94% of them present only once. The sample comes from a study of shared clonotypes between healthy human individuals. Study information: Every donor yielded three CD4 naive, three CD4 memory, two CD8 naive and one CD8 memory plate. Findings and caveats of the study: With few donors, the genetic and exposure-history diversity represented was limited. Memory subsets generally showed lower estimated richness than naive subsets.

The CDR3 contains 15 residues. V was pared by 1 base and J by 2 bases, with 9 bases between. The germline gives CDR1 SGHNT, CDR2 YENEEA. V is TRBV11-3 and J is TRBJ2-1, with D perhaps given as TRBD1 or TRBD2 (5 bases each). The sample was naive CD4+ T cells sorted from blood. The subset was: CD45RA+ positively selected. This sequence originates from a man aged 18 to 29 in good health. The CDR3 coding sequence is TGTGCCAGCAGCTTAGGCGTGGGGGCCTACAATGAGCAGTTCTTC. It codes for CASSLGVGAYNEQFF.